Shown below are 21 T cell receptor beta chains from a single sample sequenced in a study of blood T cell repertoires in COVID-19. The assay was immunoSEQ multiplex PCR, and TCRdb's table has in-frame clones only and misses some. Here the sample spans 150,000 to 200,000 clones, around 90% being singletons. The sample was PBMCs or T cells enriched from blood (not recorded which). These receptors were obtained from a woman aged 18-30 years who had recovered from COVID-19.

The J gene is TRBJ1-5, the V gene TRBV28, with TRBD1 matching over 7 bases. The CDR3 covers 13 residues. Per the germline V gene, CDR1 is MDHEN and CDR2 is SYDVKM. The trim removed 3 bases at V and 6 bases at J, leaving 2 bases unmatched. This CDR3 reads CASSFEGAQPQHF. The CDR3 DNA is TGTGCCAGCAGTTTTGAGGGGGCTCAGCCCCAGCATTTT. Full variable domain (outside the CDR3, taken from reference TRBV28 and TRBJ1-5): DVKVTQSSRYLVKRTGEKVFLECVQDMDHENMFWYRQDPGLGLRLIYFSYDVKMKEKGDIPEGYSVSREKKERFSLILESASTNQTSMYLCASSFEGAQPQHFGDGTRLSIL.

The chain couples TRBV2 to TRBJ2-3; possible D gene TRBD2, 7 bases. CDR3 length: 14 residues. The V gene's germline CDR1 is SNHLY and CDR2 FYNNEI. The V end lost 4 bases, the J end lost 5 bases, and 13 bases lay between the germline ends. The CDR3 loop is CASSVGGGGDTQYF. For the CDR3, the DNA is TGTGCCAGCAGTGTGGGAGGGGGTGGAGATACGCAGTATTTT.

The table lists this clone with a count of one. The chain has TRBV19 and TRBJ1-4, with D perhaps TRBD1 (6 bases). There are 13 residues in the CDR3. Trimming took 9 bases from V and 15 from J, leaving 23 bases between them. Per germline, CDR1 LNHDA and CDR2 SQIVND (reference sequence). This chain's CDR3 is CASQDNVGGGVFF. For the CDR3, the DNA is TGTGCCAGCCAGGACAACGTAGGAGGGGGGGTGTTTTTT.

V and J are TRBV24-1 and TRBJ1-2, with TRBD1 matching over 7 bases. Germline CDR1 is KGHDR and CDR2 is SFDVKD. The CDR3 covers 14 residues. J was trimmed by 2 bases and V by 4 bases; bases with no gene match: 3. The CDR3 nucleotides are TGTGCCACCAGTGACCCGGGACAGAACTATGGCTACACCTTC. It specifies CATSDPGQNYGYTF.

The rearrangement joins TRBV20-1 to TRBJ2-7; D gene uncertain. The CDR3 runs 11 residues. Germline V gene lookup returns CDR1 DFQATT and CDR2 SNEGSKA (reference sequence). CDR3 residues: CSPIDSYEQYF. DNA of the CDR3: TGCAGCCCCATCGATAGCTACGAGCAGTACTTC.

This clone occurred a few times. This chain connects TRBV7-9 to TRBJ1-1; D remains ambiguous. CDR1 and CDR2 from the germline V gene are SEHNR and FQNEAQ (reference sequence). Between the trimmed V and J ends, which lost 9 bases and 0 bases, there was a span of 8 bases. CDR3 length: 12 amino acids. The DNA for the CDR3 is TGTGCCAGTGGCGACATGAACACTGAAGCTTTCTTT. Translation gives CASGDMNTEAFF.

About this clone: Other nucleotide sequences in the sample specify the same CDR3. The chain links TRBV2 to TRBJ1-1; 8 positions match TRBD1. V was pared by 9 bases and J by 3 bases, with 6 bases of the junction left unmatched. The CDR3 length is 13 residues. CDR1 is SNHLY, CDR2 FYNNEI, per germline. Here the CDR3 reads CASRDRRYTEAFF. As DNA, the CDR3 is TGTGCCAGTAGGGACAGGAGATACACTGAAGCTTTCTTT.

The V gene is TRBV4-3, the J gene TRBJ2-1, with D possibly TRBD2 on 6 matching bases. Germline CDR1 and CDR2: LGHNA and YSLEER. CDR3 length: 16 residues. Trimming took off 4 bases at V and 7 bases at J, with 20 bases between the two ends. The CDR3 spells CASSLMGAGMGNEQFF. CDR3 coding DNA: TGCGCCAGCAGCCTGATGGGAGCGGGCATGGGGAATGAGCAGTTCTTC.

This clone showed up just a few times. The chain combines TRBV6-4 with TRBJ2-3; 8 bases match TRBD2. This CDR3 has 14 residues. V lost 2 bases, J lost 6 bases, and 4 bases stayed unmatched. Germline assignment: CDR1 MRHNA and CDR2 SNTAGT. CDR3 amino acids: CASSDAGGGDTQYF. CDR3 DNA: TGTGCCAGCAGTGACGCGGGAGGCGGCGATACGCAGTATTTT.

This sequence joins TRBV7-8 and TRBJ1-2; D remains ambiguous. Between the trimmed V and J ends, which lost 2 bases and 4 bases, there was a span of 17 bases. This CDR3 spans 16 amino acids. From germline, CDR1 is SGHVS and CDR2 FQNEAQ. CDR3 DNA sequence: TGTGCCAGCAGCTTATTAGCGGCCCAGAATCCCTATGGCTACACCTTC. The encoded protein is CASSLLAAQNPYGYTF.

As regards this clone: Other DNA sequences in this sample translate to the same CDR3. This chain joins TRBV5-1 and TRBJ1-1, with D possibly matching TRBD1 (5 bases). Germline CDR1 reads SGHRS; CDR2 reads YFSETQ. The CDR3 spans 15 residues. The V end lost 0 bases, the J end lost 0 bases, and 9 bases lay between the germline ends. In nucleotides, the CDR3 is TGCGCCAGCAGCTTGGCCGGGGGGTTGAACACTGAAGCTTTCTTT. Translation gives CASSLAGGLNTEAFF.

This clone was seen more than once but under ten times. The rearrangement links TRBV11-2 to TRBJ2-2; 10 bases line up with TRBD2. V dropped 8 bases and J dropped 2; count of bases not matched to a gene: 5. Per the germline V gene, CDR1 is SGHAT and CDR2 is FQNNGV. The length of the CDR3 is 15 residues. As DNA, the CDR3 is TGTGCCAGCTTATCTAGCGGGAGAAACACCGGGGAGCTGTTTTTT. The encoded protein is CASLSSGRNTGELFF.

V gene TRBV29-1 combines with J gene TRBJ2-1; 8 bases match TRBD2. The CDR3 contains 12 residues. Unmatched junction bases numbered 8, after V lost 8 bases and J lost 8 bases. Germline V gives CDR1 SQVTM, CDR2 ANQGSEA. In nucleotides, the CDR3 is TGCAGCTCCTCCGGGGGGGCAGATGAGCAGTTCTTC. Protein sequence: CSSSGGADEQFF.

CDR3: CASSQDWAAGSTDTQYF. CDR3 sequence (DNA): TGTGCCAGCAGCCAAGACTGGGCTGCCGGTAGCACAGATACGCAGTATTTT. V is TRBV4-2 and J is TRBJ2-3, with D hard to call. The germline gives CDR1 LGHNA, CDR2 YNFKEQ. The ends were cut back, 0 bases at V and 0 bases at J, with 13 bases in the middle. This CDR3 has 17 amino acids.

The V and J genes are TRBV6-2 or TRBV6-3 and TRBJ1-1; perhaps TRBD1 as D (6 bases). Trimming removed 6 bases from V and 6 bases from J, with 17 bases in between. The germline V gene encodes CDR1 MNHEY and CDR2 SVGEGT. The CDR3 contains 14 residues. This CDR3 is CASSWGTGYPEAFF. In DNA, the CDR3 is TGTGCCAGCAGCTGGGGCACAGGGTACCCTGAAGCTTTCTTT.

The chain employs TRBV10-3 and TRBJ2-3; the match to TRBD2 covers 8 bases. This CDR3 is built from 16 residues. The junction had 7 bases not matched to a gene; V was cut back by 0 bases and J by 5 bases. Germline assignment: CDR1 ENHRY and CDR2 SYGVKD. Here the CDR3 reads CAISESLGGAVDTQYF. The CDR3 region has the DNA TGTGCCATCAGTGAGTCGCTCGGGGGGGCCGTAGATACGCAGTATTTT.

V gene TRBV4-2 combines with J gene TRBJ2-3, with 9 bases matching TRBD2. CDR1 and CDR2 from the germline V gene are LGHNA and YNFKEQ. V lost 1 base to trimming and J lost 6 bases; unmatched junction nucleotides: 2. This CDR3 spans 14 amino acids. The CDR3 loop reads CASSQASGEDTQYF. In DNA form, the CDR3 reads TGTGCCAGCAGCCAAGCTAGCGGGGAGGATACGCAGTATTTT.

The gene calls are TRBV5-3 and TRBJ2-1; D may be TRBD1 (5 bases). TRBV5-3 is marked as an open reading frame, function uncertain. This CDR3 is built from 14 residues. Trimming shortened V by 1 base and J by 5 bases, and 10 bases separated the two germline ends. The CDR3 DNA reads TGTGCCAGAAGCTTGAGGGGCTCAAACAATGAGCAGTTCTTC. As protein: CARSLRGSNNEQFF.

The rearrangement joins TRBV7-9 to TRBJ1-4; 7 bases align to TRBD1. The CDR3 extends over 15 amino acids. V was clipped by 5 bases and J by 6 bases; unmatched bases: 9. CDR1 is SEHNR, CDR2 FQNEAQ, per germline (reference sequence). Written as DNA, the CDR3 is TGTGCCAGCAGCCCGGACAGGCGGCTTCATGAAAAACTGTTTTTT. This codes for CASSPDRRLHEKLFF.

Details on this clone: Other DNA sequences in the sample encode the same CDR3. Here the CDR3 DNA reads TGTGCCAGCAGCTTGGCCGGGTCCTACGAGCAGTACTTC. It yields the protein CASSLAGSYEQYF. This chain joins TRBV5-5 and TRBJ2-7; no reliable D call. V lost 0 bases and J lost 1, with 5 bases in between. The CDR3 spans 13 residues. The V gene's germline CDR1 is SGHKS and CDR2 YYEKEE (reference sequence).

This CDR3 reads CASSQGPGLAQDQYF. CDR3 DNA sequence: TGTGCCAGCAGCCAAGGCCCGGGACTAGCGCAGGATCAGTATTTT. The gene calls are TRBV3-1 (or the pseudogene TRBV3-2) and TRBJ2-3, with 10 positions matching TRBD2. After removal of 1 base from V and 12 bases from J, the junction contained 10 bases not matched to a gene. From germline, CDR1 is LGHDT and CDR2 YNNKEL (reference sequence). This CDR3 region has 15 residues.